These T cell receptor beta chains were read from a single sample in a study of cytomegalovirus exposure and HLA in healthy donors. Sequencing was performed with immunoSEQ multiplex PCR; in TCRdb, only in-frame clones are kept and a portion is missing. The sample holds about 140,000 clones, approximately 71% seen once. Specimen: PBMCs. The receptors shown here come from a man between 18 and 29 years old in good health and CMV-seropositive. The CDR3 runs from the conserved cysteine through the conserved F or W. Each record gives: V gene, J gene, clone size, D gene, CDR3 protein, CDR3 DNA. D genes are given only for firm matches. Size tells how often a clone was seen (once, few, many) or the class of an expanded clone, and some rows leave it out.

TRBV30	TRBJ1-2	.	.	CAWSVRAGDGYPF	TGTGCCTGGAGTGTACGAGCAGGGGACGGCTACCCCTTC
TRBV5-1	TRBJ1-2	.	TRBD1	CASSPGQGGYTF	TGCGCCAGCAGCCCTGGACAGGGGGGCTACACCTTC
TRBV6-1	TRBJ2-7	.	.	CASPRDSLPWEQYF	TGTGCCAGCCCCCGGGACTCCCTGCCATGGGAGCAGTACTTC
TRBV5-1	TRBJ1-1	.	.	CASSLPGGRAEAFF	TGCGCCAGCAGCTTACCGGGGGGGAGGGCTGAAGCTTTCTTT
TRBV6-5	TRBJ2-1	.	.	CASTLIGEGHNEQFF	TGTGCCAGCACCCTTATCGGTGAGGGCCACAATGAGCAGTTCTTC
TRBV25-1	TRBJ2-1	.	TRBD2	CASSEISSGGAYNEQFF	TGTGCCAGCAGTGAAATTTCTAGCGGGGGGGCCTACAATGAGCAGTTCTTC
TRBV7-2	TRBJ2-5	once	TRBD1	CASSRGPTGGLGAQYF	TGTGCCAGCAGCAGAGGGCCGACAGGGGGCCTCGGTGCCCAGTACTTC
TRBV29-1	TRBJ2-3	.	TRBD1	CSDRLGQGAGTDTQYF	TGCAGCGACCGCCTGGGACAGGGGGCAGGAACAGATACGCAGTATTTT
TRBV5-3	TRBJ2-3	.	TRBD2	CARSSRTSGSVTDTQYF	TGTGCCAGAAGCTCGCGGACTAGCGGGAGTGTGACAGATACGCAGTATTTT
TRBV28	TRBJ2-7	once	TRBD2	CASSPSYSGGSYEQYF	TGTGCCAGCAGTCCCTCCTACTCGGGAGGCTCCTACGAGCAGTACTTC
TRBV29-1	TRBJ2-5	.	.	CSVEDRGIGETQYF	TGCAGCGTTGAAGATCGGGGGATTGGGGAGACCCAGTACTTC